This T cell receptor beta chain appears in the sequencing data of a study of blood T cells in healthy people across ages. With regard to this clonotype: What it recognizes is unknown.

Findings and caveats of the study: Per million T cells, the diversity of TCR beta decreased roughly linearly as age advanced.

The authors ran a second PCR of about 6 to 11 cycles using a sample-barcoded 5' primer and a J-beta primer mix. CDR3-containing paired-end reads numbering at least 2.5 million came from each sample. TCRdb processed the 5' RACE reads anew with MiXCR; each CDR3 protein has one entry. The data hold around 1.7 million distinct CDR3 sequences, with 28% observed a single time. Germline CDR1 and CDR2: SGHRS and YFSETQ. Trimming at V came to 0 bases and at J to 3 bases, leaving 2 bases not matched to a gene. This CDR3 is built from 15 residues. The sequenced sample was blood. This receptor was identified in a woman between 25 and 40 years old in good health. The chain uses TRBV5-1 and TRBJ2-7, with 11 bases aligning to TRBD2. In DNA form, the CDR3 reads TGCGCCAGCAGCTTGGGACTAGCGGGACACTACGAGCAGTACTTC. Translation: CASSLGLAGHYEQYF. Together with reference TRBV5-1 and TRBJ2-7, the CDR3 gives the full variable domain: KAGVTQTPRYLIKTRGQQVTLSCSPISGHRSVSWYQQTPGQGLQFLFEYFSETQRNKGNFPGRFSGRQFSNSRSEMNVSTLELGDSALYLCASSLGLAGHYEQYFGPGTRLTVT.